This entry describes one T cell receptor beta chain. The sample originates from a study of blood T cell repertoires in COVID-19. Here immunoSEQ multiplex PCR was the method, and the copy in TCRdb shows in-frame clones only, minus some. The repertoire holds 190,000 or so clones, around 89% seen once, with approximately 0.64% in the top ten. CDR1 is SGHAT, CDR2 FQDESV, per germline (reference sequence). The ends lost 4 bases at V and 3 bases at J; junction bases unmatched: 1. This CDR3 is built from 14 residues. The chain joins TRBV11-1 to TRBJ2-3; TRBD1 matches 10 bases. The TCR was taken from a man between 50 and 59 years old with acute or convalescent COVID-19. The sequenced sample consisted of peripheral blood. For the CDR3, the DNA is TGTGCCAGCAGCTCGGGACAGGGGACAGATACGCAGTATTTT. Its protein is CASSSGQGTDTQYF.